The entry that follows covers one T cell receptor (beta chain) sequence. There is no known antigen for this receptor. Base qualities are missing; no much larger clone stands one base away. Another Seattle source contributed samples from volunteer blood donors who had recovered from COVID-19. Whole blood was collected in K2EDTA tubes by collaborating institutions according to the institutions' own protocols. Collaborator samples were shipped for TCRbeta analysis as frozen whole blood, isolated PBMCs, or DNA extracted from either sample type. Taken from cysteine to phenylalanine, the CDR3 has 15 residues. Left in the record is the CDR3 DNA by itself, 45 bases read in frame from the first base. V is cut back by 4 bases and J by 0 bases, with 5 bases in the junction unmatched. The germline V gene (reference sequence) gives CDR1 as LNHDA and CDR2 as SQIVND. TCRbeta CDR3 regions were amplified from genomic DNA using the immunoSEQ Assay, a bias-controlled multiplex PCR. In the source study's methods: The number of nucleated cells in each sample was estimated by amplification of reference gene primers within the assay. To quantify the absolute abundance of each unique TCRbeta CDR3 rearrangement, sequence reads were collapsed and filtered. Productive Simpson clonality was computed per sample as the square root of Simpson's diversity index over productive rearrangements. Here the immuneACCESS table is served through TCRdb, limited to in-frame sequences with V and J called. Missing clones are a known gap in these copies; in checked studies unresolved V genes cover under half, and the rest lacks a known reason. The V and J calls and the clone size are those of that table, but D and trimming were determined from the DNA. The sample yields about 200,000 clones; about 86% were counted once. The ten largest clones take up 6.2% of the sample.

These data come from a study of blood T cell repertoires in COVID-19 (dated by TCRdb to the early 2020s). With respect to the entire study: Samples from collaborators originated in the United States, Italy and Spain and spanned both the acute and convalescent phases of COVID-19. The prospective study material was composed of cDNA or gDNA derived from T cells, B-cell-depleted T cells, or PBMCs. The dataset comprised deeply sampled blood TCRbeta repertoires from subjects exposed to, actively infected with, or recovered from COVID-19. The repertoires were released in a freely available public database intended as a resource for research on the immune response to SARS-CoV-2. Samples were obtained from the ongoing ImmuneRACE study (first 160 participants) and from 1,254 subjects provided by 6 global collaborators. Nearly every sample came with metadata listing a de-identified subject ID, COVID-19 status, age in years and sex. HLA class I and class II types, where available, came from metadata supplied by the sample provider rather than from assay-based typing.

What the authors observed across the whole study: The quantity of clinical and demographic metadata differed by source and by participant and was supplied without curation.

Here the chain combines TRBV19 and TRBJ1-1; 7 central bases correspond to TRBD1. This TCR came from a man aged 60-69 years who had recovered from COVID-19. Sequencing was carried out using peripheral blood. The DNA reads as follows: TGTGCCAGTAGTAGGAGGGACAGACTGAACACTGAAGCTTTCTTT. It is translated as CASSRRDRLNTEAFF.